This is a list of T cell receptor beta chains from one sample in a study of blood T cell repertoires in COVID-19. Clones were read by immunoSEQ multiplex PCR, and TCRdb kept only the in-frame ones, dropping some. The table includes 300,000 to 400,000 clones, around 87% detected once. Sequenced sample: peripheral blood. The receptors derive from a woman aged 50 to 65 with COVID-19, enrolled during active disease. Each CDR3 is given with its conserved first and last residue. Each record gives: D gene, V gene, clone size, J gene, CDR3 DNA, CDR3 protein. A D gene is named only where the DNA matches it firmly. The size field is filled for only some rows; it gives once, few, many or a size class.

NA	TRBV30	once	TRBJ2-7	TGTGCCTGGAGGTTCGGGACACCACGTCCCGGATCCTACGAGCAGTACTTC	CAWRFGTPRPGSYEQYF
NA	TRBV4-1	NA	TRBJ2-7	TGCGCCAGCAGCCTTGAGGACGGGAAGTCCTACGAGCAGTACTTC	CASSLEDGKSYEQYF
NA	TRBV27	NA	TRBJ2-3	TGTGCCAGCAGTTTAGGGGGCGCAGGTCGGACAGATACGCAGTATTTT	CASSLGGAGRTDTQYF
TRBD1	TRBV24-1	NA	TRBJ2-1	TGTGCCACCAGTGACCCACCGACAGGGTACAATGAGCAGTTCTTC	CATSDPPTGYNEQFF
TRBD1	TRBV27	NA	TRBJ2-5	TGTGCCAGCAGTTTATCCTTTTTAAGACAGGGTACAGAGACCCAGTACTTC	CASSLSFLRQGTETQYF
NA	TRBV13	NA	TRBJ2-3	TGTGCCAGCAGCTTTGGAGGAACAGATACGCAGTATTTT	CASSFGGTDTQYF
TRBD1	TRBV6-5	NA	TRBJ2-7	TGTGCCAGCAGTTACGACGCTAGGGGGCCCTACGAGCAGTACTTC	CASSYDARGPYEQYF
NA	TRBV29-1	NA	TRBJ2-5	TGCAGCGTTGGGAGTCAGGGAGGAGAGACCCAGTACTTC	CSVGSQGGETQYF
NA	TRBV6-5	NA	TRBJ1-2	TGTGCCAGCAGCGAGGGTGCCGGAGGCTATGGCTACACCTTC	CASSEGAGGYGYTF
NA	TRBV6-5	NA	TRBJ1-1	TGTGCCAGCAGTCGGGGGGAGGCCGAAGCTTTCTTT	CASSRGEAEAFF
TRBD2	TRBV7-3	NA	TRBJ2-5	TGTGCCAGCAGCTTGCTAGCGGGGGGCCTGCAGACCCAGTACTTC	CASSLLAGGLQTQYF
TRBD1	TRBV12-3/TRBV12-4	NA	TRBJ1-2	TGTGCCAGCAGCCTGGACAGGCTGGGAGGCTACACCTTC	CASSLDRLGGYTF
NA	TRBV7-9	NA	TRBJ2-3	TGTGCCAGCAGCCCTAGGGGCATAGGAGAGGATACGCAGTATTTT	CASSPRGIGEDTQYF
TRBD1	TRBV6-6	once	TRBJ1-1	TGTGCCAGCAGTTACGGGACAGGGGCGGTAAGGACTGAAGCTTTCTTT	CASSYGTGAVRTEAFF
NA	TRBV11-3	NA	TRBJ2-6	TGTGCCAGCGGCGGACAAAACTCTGGGGCCAACGTCCTGACTTTC	CASGGQNSGANVLTF
NA	TRBV6-6	once	TRBJ1-2	TGTGCCAGCAGTTACCCACAGTCAGGCTACACCTTC	CASSYPQSGYTF
TRBD2	TRBV19	once	TRBJ2-1	TGTGCCAGTGAAGCGGGAGGGAGGGATGAGCAGTTCTTC	CASEAGGRDEQFF
TRBD2	TRBV6-2/TRBV6-3	NA	TRBJ2-1	TGTGCCAGCAGTTACGTTGCGGGGGGTGAGCAGTTCTTC	CASSYVAGGEQFF
TRBD2	TRBV11-1	few	TRBJ2-1	TGTGCCAGCAGCTTAGGAGGGAGGGCCTACAATGAGCAGTTCTTC	CASSLGGRAYNEQFF
NA	TRBV7-3	NA	TRBJ2-3	TGTGCCAGCAGCATTGGACAGTTTCCAAGCACAGATACGCAGTATTTT	CASSIGQFPSTDTQYF
TRBD1	TRBV15	NA	TRBJ2-5	TGTGCCACCAGGAAGGGACAGACATTACAAGAGACCCAGTACTTC	CATRKGQTLQETQYF
NA	TRBV19	NA	TRBJ1-2	TGTGCCACTTCCAGGGAGGGGGTAAGTGGCTACACCTTC	CATSREGVSGYTF
NA	TRBV29-1	NA	TRBJ1-2	TGCAGCGTGTCCGCGCGGGGGCTTTATGGCTACACCTTC	CSVSARGLYGYTF
NA	TRBV9	NA	TRBJ2-5	TGTGCCAGCAGCGCATCCGGGACTCTCCAAGAGACCCAGTACTTC	CASSASGTLQETQYF
TRBD1	TRBV5-1	NA	TRBJ1-2	TGCGCCAGCAGCTTTTCTACGGGACAGGCTAACTATGGCTACACCTTC	CASSFSTGQANYGYTF
NA	TRBV4-3	NA	TRBJ2-3	TGCGCCAGCAGCCCAGTGGGGCCCACAGATACGCAGTATTTT	CASSPVGPTDTQYF
TRBD1	TRBV7-2	NA	TRBJ1-4	TGTGCCAGCAGCTTAGCACAGGGGGAAGAAAAACTGTTTTTT	CASSLAQGEEKLFF
TRBD1	TRBV6-2/TRBV6-3	few	TRBJ1-1	TGTGCCAGCAGTAAAAACAGGGGCGGAAGCGCTGAAGCTTTCTTT	CASSKNRGGSAEAFF
TRBD2	TRBV3-1/TRBV3-2	NA	TRBJ2-3	TGTGCCAGCAGCCGTTTAGCGGGAGCAGATACGCAGTATTTT	CASSRLAGADTQYF
NA	TRBV2	few	TRBJ1-5	TGTGCCAGCAGGGCAGGAAGGAGCAATCAGCCCCAGCATTTT	CASRAGRSNQPQHF
NA	TRBV7-9	NA	TRBJ2-5	TGTGCCAGCAGCGCGGGGAGAGGGACAGCTCAAGAGGCCCAGTACTTC	CASSAGRGTAQEAQYF
NA	TRBV5-1	NA	TRBJ1-1	TGCGCCAGCAGCACATGGGACACACTGAACACTGAAGCTTTCTTT	CASSTWDTLNTEAFF
NA	TRBV27	NA	TRBJ2-2	TGTGCCAGCAGTTTACAGGAGAACACCGGGGAGCTGTTTTTT	CASSLQENTGELFF
NA	TRBV6-2/TRBV6-3	NA	TRBJ2-7	TGTGCCAGCAGTTACCCCCAGATTGGCCTCCACGAGCAGTACTTC	CASSYPQIGLHEQYF
TRBD1	TRBV4-3	NA	TRBJ1-5	TGCGCCAGCAGCCAGACCTACAGGGACAGGGGATCCTCAGGGGCCCAGCATTTT	CASSQTYRDRGSSGAQHF
NA	TRBV2	NA	TRBJ1-2	TGTGCCAGCGATTTCGGGGGAATGCCACAAAAAGACTATGGCTACACCTTC	CASDFGGMPQKDYGYTF
TRBD1	TRBV4-1	NA	TRBJ1-1	TGCGCCAGCAGCCAAGATCAGGACAGGGAAGCTTTCTTT	CASSQDQDREAFF
TRBD1	TRBV30	NA	TRBJ2-7	TGTGCCTGGTCCTTAAAAGGGACAGTTATTCCCCTAAGGTACTTC	CAWSLKGTVIPLRYF
TRBD2	TRBV11-3	NA	TRBJ2-3	TGTGCCAGCAGCAAGACTAGCGGGAGGGCAGATACGCAGTATTTT	CASSKTSGRADTQYF
NA	TRBV12-5	NA	TRBJ2-3	TGTGCTAGTGCCTTGGGCTCGGGAGTGGATACGCAGTATTTT	CASALGSGVDTQYF
NA	TRBV5-5	NA	TRBJ2-7	TGTGCCAGCAGCTTACCTATGAGATCCTACGAGCAGTACTTC	CASSLPMRSYEQYF
NA	TRBV30	NA	TRBJ1-1	TGTGCCTGGAGTGTCGGATTCGGGGGGAGCACTGAAGCTTTCTTT	CAWSVGFGGSTEAFF
NA	TRBV5-4	NA	TRBJ2-3	TGTGCCAGCAGCCCTGACGGGCGGTCCCCCGGGAATACGCAGTATTTT	CASSPDGRSPGNTQYF
TRBD1	TRBV9	NA	TRBJ2-5	TGTGCCAGCAGCGTAGTAGGGACAGGGTACGGAGAGACCCAGTACTTC	CASSVVGTGYGETQYF
NA	TRBV24-1	NA	TRBJ2-1	TGTGCCACCAGTGATTTTCCACGGGAGTTATCCTACAATGAGCAGTTCTTC	CATSDFPRELSYNEQFF
NA	TRBV11-2	NA	TRBJ2-7	TGTGCCAGCAGCTCCTCCGGCTGGAGGGAACCCTACGAGCAGTACTTC	CASSSSGWREPYEQYF
TRBD2	TRBV6-2/TRBV6-3	once	TRBJ2-5	TGTGCCAGCAGTTTTAGCGGGAGGGGGGAGACCCAGTACTTC	CASSFSGRGETQYF
NA	TRBV30	NA	TRBJ1-2	TGTGCCTGGAGCCGGGGGTCCGGCTACACCTTC	CAWSRGSGYTF
NA	TRBV4-3	NA	TRBJ1-5	TGCGCCAGCAGCCAAGAATTGGACGGGGGGGCCAATCAGCCCCAGCATTTT	CASSQELDGGANQPQHF
TRBD2	TRBV6-5	NA	TRBJ2-5	TGTGCCAGCAGAATAACTAGCGATGAGACCCAGTACTTC	CASRITSDETQYF
NA	TRBV7-8	NA	TRBJ2-1	TGTGCCAGCAGCGATACACGGGGGAAGATCTACAATGAGCAGTTCTTC	CASSDTRGKIYNEQFF
NA	TRBV9	NA	TRBJ2-2	TGTGCCAGCAGCGCGTTCGGGGAGCTGTTTTTT	CASSAFGELFF
TRBD1	TRBV6-2/TRBV6-3	NA	TRBJ1-5	TGTGCCAGCAGTTTTGCCGGGACAGGGGGTGCAAGCAATCAGCCCCAGCATTTT	CASSFAGTGGASNQPQHF
TRBD1	TRBV10-1	few	TRBJ1-5	TGCGCCAGCAGCGCCGACAGGGCGGATCAGCCCCAGCATTTT	CASSADRADQPQHF
TRBD2	TRBV5-5	NA	TRBJ2-3	TGTGCCAGCAGCTCCGGACTAGCGGGAGTGGTAGATACGCAGTATTTT	CASSSGLAGVVDTQYF
TRBD2	TRBV30	once	TRBJ2-7	TGTGCCTGGCGGGTCTTAGCGGGGGGCGCCCTCGCCTACGAGCAGTACTTC	CAWRVLAGGALAYEQYF
NA	TRBV30	many	TRBJ1-2	TGTGCCTGGAAAGGAGGGGCGAACTATGGCTACACCTTC	CAWKGGANYGYTF
TRBD1	TRBV9	NA	TRBJ1-1	TGTGCCAGCAGCGCACGGACAGGGGAGAATGAAGCTTTCTTT	CASSARTGENEAFF
NA	TRBV7-2	NA	TRBJ2-7	TGTGCCAGCAGCTTAGGTCACGGAGACGAGCAGTACTTC	CASSLGHGDEQYF
NA	TRBV6-2/TRBV6-3	NA	TRBJ1-2	TGTGCCAGCAGTTACTCGATGGGGCGGCCTAACTATGGCTACACCTTC	CASSYSMGRPNYGYTF